This section outlines one T cell receptor (beta chain) sequence together with its context. This CDR3 comprises 16 residues. Germline V gene data show CDR1 as MGHRA and CDR2 as YSYEKL. The V end was cut by 1 base, the J end by 1 base, with 13 bases between. The record originates from a study of blood T cell repertoires in COVID-19. Study context: T cells, B-cell-depleted T cells, or PBMCs provided the cDNA or gDNA that served as material.

The method was immunoSEQ multiplex PCR; TCRdb's version includes in-frame clones alone and lacks a portion of them. The sample lists about 300,000 clones, around 86% occurring once. The chain employs TRBV4-1 and TRBJ1-2; D may be TRBD1 (5 bases). Sequencing was done on a sample of PBMCs or T cells enriched from blood (not recorded which). The TCR comes from a man aged 30 to 45 who had recovered from COVID-19. The CDR3 nucleotides read TGCGCCAGCAGCCAAGTCGGGGGTTCGAGTAACTATGGCTACACCTTC. Amino acids: CASSQVGGSSNYGYTF.